This T cell receptor (beta chain) was sequenced for a study of T cell changes during pregnancy in multiple sclerosis. The method was immunoSEQ multiplex PCR; TCRdb's version includes in-frame clones alone and lacks a portion of them. Here the sample spans fewer than 40,000 clones, under 95% being singletons. CDR1 and CDR2 from the germline V gene are SGHDT and YYEEEE. The CDR3 totals 13 residues. V lost 3 bases to trimming and J lost 8 bases, with 14 bases between them. The specimen comprised CD4+ T cells from peripheral blood mononuclear cells, sampled in the second trimester of pregnancy. The chain combines TRBV5-6 with TRBJ1-2; perhaps TRBD1 as D (6 bases). This receptor was taken from a female donor in good health, enrolled as a control in a pregnancy study. The CDR3 here is CASSSPDSRGYTF. CDR3 DNA: TGTGCCAGCAGCTCCCCGGACAGCCGCGGCTACACCTTC.